This T cell receptor beta chain was recovered during a study of blood T cell repertoires in COVID-19. Across the study: Sites in the United States, Italy and Spain provided acute and convalescent COVID-19 samples.

Germline V gene data show CDR1 as SGHRS and CDR2 as YFSETQ. The CDR3 spans 16 residues. V was clipped by 3 bases and J by 5 bases; unmatched bases: 7. The method was immunoSEQ multiplex PCR; TCRdb's version includes in-frame clones alone and lacks a portion of them. This sample carries 100,000 to 150,000 clones, about 83% of them seen once, and the ten largest clones take approximately 12%. J is TRBJ2-2 and V is TRBV5-1; 10 bases agree with TRBD1. This receptor was identified in a man in his sixties with acute or convalescent COVID-19. The specimen sequenced was peripheral blood. The CDR3 loop reads CASSWGTGERTGELFF. The CDR3 DNA is TGCGCCAGCAGCTGGGGGACAGGGGAAAGGACCGGGGAGCTGTTTTTT.